This passage covers 16 T cell receptor beta chains from one sample sequenced in a study of patients and donors after allogeneic stem cell transplantation. MiXCR, run by TCRdb on the RT-PCR reads, gives a single entry per CDR3 protein. The sample lists 800,000 to 1,000,000 distinct CDR3 sequences; over 15% were seen once. The specimen sequenced was blood, either unsorted or a sorted T cell fraction (not recorded which). The receptors derive from a human donor who was either an allogeneic HSCT recipient or a stem cell or donor lymphocyte infusion donor (not recorded which). It is not recorded whose cells these are; they may come from a transplant donor.

This clonotype has a count of ten or more. The gene calls are TRBV2 and TRBJ2-3; possibly TRBD1 or TRBD2 for D (5 bases each). CDR1 SNHLY and CDR2 FYNNEI come from the germline V gene. V dropped 4 bases and J dropped 1 base, with 6 bases sitting between them. The CDR3 loop spans 13 amino acids. CDR3 amino acids: CASSGDGTDTQYF. CDR3 nucleotides: TGTGCCAGCAGTGGGGACGGCACAGATACGCAGTATTTT.

The chain uses TRBV11-2 and TRBJ2-1; either TRBD1 or TRBD2 may fit D (6 bases each). Deletions cut 5 bases from V and 3 bases from J, with 23 bases between. The germline CDR1 and CDR2 sequences are SGHAT and FQNNGV. The CDR3 loop spans 18 amino acids. CDR3 protein: CASSRSHGGYELYNEQFF. The DNA of the CDR3 is TGTGCCAGCAGCCGGAGCCACGGGGGCTACGAACTCTACAATGAGCAGTTCTTC.

This clonotype came up many times. The rearrangement joins TRBV4-3 to TRBJ1-4; tentatively, D is TRBD1 (6 bases). CDR3 length: 15 amino acids. V was clipped by 1 base and J by 0 bases, with 6 bases between them. Germline CDR1 is LGHNA and CDR2 is YSLEER. The CDR3 region has the DNA TGCGCCAGCAGCCAAGGGACAGCAACTAATGAAAAACTGTTTTTT. Its translation: CASSQGTATNEKLFF.

This clonotype was picked up a small number of times. The chain uses TRBV11-2 and TRBJ1-1; weak D call: TRBD1 (5 bases). The CDR3 covers 10 residues. V lost 5 bases, J lost 8 bases, and 6 bases lay in between. Germline V gives CDR1 SGHAT, CDR2 FQNNGV. The CDR3 loop is CASSGGEAFF. CDR3 bases: TGTGCCAGCAGCGGGGGGGAAGCTTTCTTT.

V usage is TRBV20-1 and J usage is TRBJ1-1; TRBD1 matches 9 bases. This CDR3 spans 14 amino acids. V lost 0 bases, J lost 6 bases, and 5 bases stayed unmatched. Germline V gene data show CDR1 as DFQATT and CDR2 as SNEGSKA (reference sequence). CDR3 in amino acids: CSAREGTGLPEAFF. The DNA of the CDR3 is TGCAGTGCTAGAGAGGGGACAGGGCTTCCTGAAGCTTTCTTT.

CDR3 sequence reads: CASRDEQGGRHEQYF. DNA for the CDR3: TGTGCCAGCAGAGATGAACAGGGGGGGAGACACGAGCAGTACTTC. The chain is built from TRBV12-3 or TRBV12-4 and TRBJ2-7, with D possibly matching TRBD1 (8 bases). The germline V and J ends were trimmed by 6 bases and 5 bases, with 20 bases remaining between them. The length of the CDR3 is 15 residues.

There are many counts of this clonotype. V and J are TRBV10-3 and TRBJ2-7; 7 nucleotides agree with TRBD1. CDR1 is ENHRY, CDR2 SYGVKD, per germline. The CDR3 covers 13 residues. The junction had 2 bases not matched to a gene; V was cut back by 6 bases and J by 0 bases. The CDR3 sequence: CAIRDRSSYEQYF. DNA of the CDR3: TGTGCCATCAGGGACAGGAGCTCCTACGAGCAGTACTTC.

This rearrangement joins TRBV11-2 to TRBJ1-1; 8 bases match TRBD1. The CDR3 covers 14 residues. After removal of 5 bases from V and 5 bases from J, the junction contained 7 bases not matched to a gene. The germline gives CDR1 SGHAT, CDR2 FQNNGV. DNA of the CDR3: TGTGCCAGCAGCCAAACAGGGGGTAGGACTGAAGCTTTCTTT. Its protein is CASSQTGGRTEAFF. The whole variable domain, remainder taken from reference TRBV11-2 and TRBJ1-1, is EAGVAQSPRYKIIEKRQSVAFWCNPISGHATLYWYQQILGQGPKLLIQFQNNGVVDDSQLPKDRFSAERLKGVDSTLKIQPAKLEDSAVYLCASSQTGGRTEAFFGQGTRLTVV.

The chain couples TRBV25-1 to TRBJ2-2, with D perhaps being TRBD1 or TRBD2 (5 bases each). Germline CDR1 and CDR2: MGHDK and SYGVNS. The CDR3 is made up of 17 amino acids. V was clipped by 3 bases and J by 7 bases, with 21 bases between them. The CDR3 here is CASSDIRRGSIGGELFF. CDR3 bases: TGTGCCAGCAGTGATATCCGCCGGGGCTCAATTGGCGGGGAGCTGTTTTTT.

This clonotype has only a few counts. This chain uses TRBV11-2 with TRBJ1-5; D ambiguous. Germline lookup yields CDR1 SGHAT and CDR2 FQNNGV. This CDR3 has 14 residues. The V gene lost 5 bases and the J gene lost 1 base, with 9 bases spanning the gap. The CDR3 region has the DNA TGTGCCAGCAGCCCCACATGGAGCAATCAGCCCCAGCATTTT. It specifies CASSPTWSNQPQHF.

This clonotype was seen a handful of times. The rearrangement uses TRBV20-1 and TRBJ2-3, with D tentatively TRBD1 or TRBD2 (6 bases each). Germline CDR1 reads DFQATT; CDR2 reads SNEGSKA (reference sequence). V lost 0 bases and J 4 bases, leaving 17 bases between the germline ends. CDR3 size: 16 residues. The CDR3 loop reads CSARETWGAGADTQYF. The CDR3 coding sequence is TGCAGTGCTAGAGAAACTTGGGGGGCAGGGGCAGATACGCAGTATTTT.

In this sample, this clonotype turned up a few times. The rearrangement uses TRBV9 and TRBJ2-2, with D perhaps TRBD1 (5 bases). CDR1 and CDR2 (germline): SGDLS, YYNGEE. The CDR3 length is 18 residues. V lost 2 bases and J 1 base, leaving 18 bases between the germline ends. The CDR3, as DNA: TGTGCCAGCAGCGTCCTAAGGACAACTGACTGGAACACCGGGGAGCTGTTTTTT. It codes for CASSVLRTTDWNTGELFF.

The chain joins TRBV20-1 to TRBJ2-1; D may correspond to TRBD1 or TRBD2 (5 bases each). V was clipped by 5 bases and J by 2 bases, with 13 bases between them. Germline V gene lookup returns CDR1 DFQATT and CDR2 SNEGSKA (reference sequence). The CDR3 length is 14 residues. This CDR3 is CSAPRDGAYNEQFF. The CDR3 DNA is TGCAGTGCTCCCCGGGACGGGGCCTACAATGAGCAGTTCTTC.

The chain employs TRBV7-8 and TRBJ1-6; TRBD1 is a possible D gene (6 bases). CDR3 length: 17 amino acids. CDR1 is SGHVS and CDR2 is FQNEAQ in the germline V gene. V lost 5 bases and J lost 6, with 20 bases in between. CDR3 sequence reads: CASSLLYRDSGNSPLHF. The CDR3 nucleotides read TGTGCCAGCAGCCTCCTCTACAGGGATTCGGGTAATTCACCCCTCCACTTT.

This clonotype appeared many times. The chain links TRBV10-3 to TRBJ2-4; perhaps TRBD1 as D (6 bases). The germline gives CDR1 ENHRY, CDR2 SYGVKD. The CDR3 extends over 12 amino acids. V gave up 6 bases and J gave up 6 bases, with 9 bases separating them. Written as DNA, the CDR3 is TGTGCCATCAGCTCGGACAGAAACATTCAGTACTTC. Amino acids: CAISSDRNIQYF.

This clonotype was seen a few times. The V call is TRBV5-1, the J call TRBJ1-2, with D tentatively TRBD1 (6 bases). The germline V gene encodes CDR1 SGHRS and CDR2 YFSETQ. V lost 2 bases and J lost 8, with 19 bases in between. The CDR3 runs 15 residues. The CDR3 sequence: CASSFGDTRGRGYTF. The CDR3 region has the DNA TGCGCCAGCAGCTTTGGGGACACCCGAGGGAGGGGCTACACCTTC.